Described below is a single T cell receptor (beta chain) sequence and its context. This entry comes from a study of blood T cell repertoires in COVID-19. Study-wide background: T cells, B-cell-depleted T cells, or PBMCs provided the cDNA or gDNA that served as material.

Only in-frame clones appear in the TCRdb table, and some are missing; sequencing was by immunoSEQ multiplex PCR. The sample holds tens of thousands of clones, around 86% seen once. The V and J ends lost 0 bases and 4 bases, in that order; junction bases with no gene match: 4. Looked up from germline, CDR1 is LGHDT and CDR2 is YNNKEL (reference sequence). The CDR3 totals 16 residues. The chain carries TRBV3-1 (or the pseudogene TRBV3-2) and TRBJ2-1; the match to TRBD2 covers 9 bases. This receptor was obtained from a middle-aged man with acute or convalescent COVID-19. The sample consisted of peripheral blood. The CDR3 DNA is TGTGCCAGCAGCCAAGATCCCCTAGCGGGATACAATGAGCAGTTCTTC. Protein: CASSQDPLAGYNEQFF.